This T cell receptor (beta chain) was profiled in a study of cytomegalovirus exposure and HLA in healthy donors. Findings and limits, study-wide: In vitro work confirmed that three CMV-associated chains recognize CMV antigens. With high specificity and sensitivity, the classifier reportedly diagnosed cytomegalovirus status.

The CDR3 contains 14 residues. V lost 5 bases, J lost 8 bases, and 13 bases lay in between. CDR1 and CDR2 (germline): MNHEY, SMNVEV (reference sequence). Some clones are missing from TCRdb's copy, which holds only in-frame ones; the method was immunoSEQ multiplex PCR. The table lists 85,000 to 130,000 clones, 88% of them singletons. Points on this clone: No antigen is known for it.

The V gene is TRBV27, the J gene TRBJ1-6; D is uncertain. Sequencing used PBMCs. This TCR was sampled from a woman younger than 35 in good health and CMV-seropositive. For the CDR3, the DNA is TGTGCCAGCAGTGATGGGCTGGCTGATTCACCCCTCCACTTT. This sequence encodes CASSDGLADSPLHF.